The T cell receptor (beta chain) described here comes from a study of cytomegalovirus exposure and HLA in healthy donors (dated by TCRdb to the late 2010s). Concerning the study at large: According to an earlier analysis of several hundred of the donors, about 179 million T cells yielded some 110 million unique TCR beta sequences and about 280 Gb of sequence data. HLA typing covered class I and class II loci at four-digit resolution. Rather than using new phenotypic data, the later analysis identified candidate immune exposures from TCR beta sequences and from how often those sequences occurred across donors. To predict cytomegalovirus infection status, the study combined high-throughput TCR immunosequencing, statistical association of individual TCRs with disease status, and machine learning. An early release covering just under 650 HLA-typed donors comprised about 300 gigabases of sequencing data and 85 million or so unique TCR sequences. The number of donors typed differed by locus, with 629-630 for A, B, C, DRB1 and DQB1, 522 for DQA1, 600 to 610 for DPA1, and some 450 for DPB1. A separate validation cohort of 100 to 150 different subjects was used in addition to the approximately 700-subject first cohort. An earlier analysis of about 620 of the donors applied high-throughput TCR beta sequencing to assess whether each TCR beta V gene segment acted as functional or pseudogenic. On average, roughly 250,000 unique TCR beta nucleotide sequences were sequenced per donor among some 420 genotyped donors of the cohort, with roughly 18% of those sequences being non-productive. Of the roughly 390 genotyped donors, about 80% fell in the genetic ancestry cluster associated with self-reported Caucasian donors. A later genetic analysis used genome-wide SNP genotypes for about three fifths of the 666 donors, treating that subset as a discovery cohort. Five DR-DQ haplotypes were handled as single units for association and clustering, since linkage in the cohort was strong. In a later analysis, previously published TCR beta repertoires from fewer than 750 donors were re-analyzed and high-resolution HLA genotyping was added so that TCR occurrence patterns could be studied. Donor age, sex, ethnicity and CMV serostatus were compiled together with the repertoire data. The study aimed to test whether cataloging public T cell receptors could reveal signatures of past pathogen exposure. Every repertoire in the discovery cohort had been generated on one and the same sequencing platform. The study used immunosequencing to profile the T cell repertoires of 666 subjects and linked those repertoires to cytomegalovirus serostatus. Findings and caveats that apply to the study as a whole: Across donors, most TCR sequences were observed very rarely, whereas some public TCRs were present in many individuals. In a later analysis, HLA-associated TCR beta chains showed more clonal expansion and lower generation probabilities than non-associated chains that were equally common. At a false discovery rate of 0.05, a later analysis linked fewer than 20,000 TCR beta sequences to specific HLA alleles. A further reported finding was that TCR beta sequences accurately predicted the HLA-A and HLA-B alleles for most subjects in the first cohort. A cluster of highly shared sequence variants was judged likely to represent a technical artifact of the sequencing pipeline. In a later analysis, most CMV-associated TCR beta chains were found to appear HLA-restricted, with HLA associations seemingly driven largely by CMV exposure. The classifier was reported to diagnose cytomegalovirus status with high specificity and sensitivity in both the original and validation cohorts. Seventeen rarely observed V segments, including chromosome 9 orphons, were excluded from the earlier analysis of approximately 600 of the donors because counts were too low. The only immune exposure information available for the cohort was CMV serostatus. V-gene and J-gene trimming of TCR beta chains was associated with a missense DCLRE1C variant in a later genetic analysis, and the association was replicated in an independent cohort. A later analysis found that TCR association rates varied across HLA loci, with DRB1 alleles showing the most associated TCRs and HLA-C alleles the fewest. A later genetic analysis reported fewer N-insertions in productive TCRs among donors in an Asian-associated ancestry cluster than the roughly 640-donor mean. The cohort was sequenced for TCR beta chains only, and without alpha or paired-chain data the features that could be detected were limited. Sequencing depth was assumed to be roughly uniform across donors in the presence/absence analyses, though that assumption may not hold. Several of the top co-occurrence clusters appeared to be linked to parvovirus B19, influenza, CMV and Epstein-Barr virus, according to a later analysis. Because some donors lacked HLA typing at each locus, the association tests relied only on the typed subset. It was suggested by the authors that the approach could potentially be generalized to other disease states and immunological phenotypes. Broadly in line with IMGT annotations, most TCR beta V segments showed up in productive rearrangements about 90% or about 30% of the time in an earlier analysis of about 500 of the donors. When HLA alleles, especially DR and DQ, strongly co-occurred, TCR associations were difficult to assign to individual alleles. Some IMGT-functional V segments, including TRBV6-2 and TRBV6-3, could not be told apart with the 87-base-pair reads, so those segments were excluded. In the study, 164 TCR beta chains were listed as associated with cytomegalovirus. Linkage disequilibrium might explain the correlated functional status among segregating V segments, but an unknown experimental factor could not be excluded. A few of the identified cytomegalovirus-associated TCR beta chains were confirmed in vitro to be specific for cytomegalovirus antigens.

The cohort was made up of about 610 healthy bone marrow donors. At the time of sampling, all cohort members were nominally healthy, though unrecorded immune exposures were likely present. The donor was CMV seropositive and belonged to the group of over 250 seropositive cohort members. A peripheral blood sample was provided by each donor, and peripheral blood mononuclear cells were used for TCR beta sequencing. The Qiagen DNeasy Blood Extraction Kit was used to extract genomic DNA from the blood cell samples. Library preparation was by the immunoSEQ multiplex PCR assay. The multiplex PCR relied on a mix of 60 forward primers for TCR Vbeta segments and 13 reverse primers for TCR Jbeta segments. A multiplex PCR assay on genomic DNA amplified the CDR3 region of rearranged TCR beta genes. On the Illumina HiSeq System, the amplified TCR beta libraries were sequenced as 87-base-pair reads. Concerning the study's data processing: In a later analysis, approximately 74 million unique TCR beta chains were counted across the 650 to 700 repertoires, and around 10 million of these chains were shared by at least two donors. To remove PCR and sequencing errors, raw reads were error-corrected and collapsed into unique sequences using a nearest-neighbor algorithm that merged closely related sequences. V, D and J gene segments were assigned by aligning CDR3 sequences to IMGT reference sequences. For a sequence to be retained, a match of at least six nucleotides was required to both a V gene segment and a J gene segment. A rearrangement was called productive if the CDR3 had no stop codons and remained in frame with V and J, and every other rearrangement was called non-productive. CDR3 was defined by IMGT convention, running from the second conserved V-encoded cysteine to the conserved J-encoded phenylalanine. Sequences without an unambiguous match to a single V gene segment were excluded from the earlier analysis of about 600 of the donors. An earlier analysis of several hundred of the donors called V segments functional above 56.7% productive rearrangements and segregating when the between-donor standard deviation exceeded 5%. A statistical classification framework was built for diagnosing cytomegalovirus status from the catalog of TCR beta chain sequences. A later analysis assigned V and J genes by comparing TCR nucleotide sequences with IMGT/GENE-DB human TR gene sequences. Using the TCRdist pipeline, a later analysis assigned CDR3 sequences along with most-parsimonious VDJ recombination scenarios. In a later analysis, each TCR beta chain was defined by its CDR3 amino acid sequence together with its V-gene family, and reads lacking a unique V-gene family were excluded. A later analysis removed roughly 590 highly shared, low-generation-probability nucleotide sequences to deal with suspected cross-contamination and a sequencing artifact. In a later analysis, a clonal expansion index was calculated for each public chain from normalized within-repertoire ranks of inferred template counts. In a later analysis, generation probabilities were computed with a VDJ recombination model fitted to out-of-frame rearrangements, and the resulting probabilities were checked against IGoR. In a later analysis, TCR-TCR, TCR-HLA and TCR-CMV co-occurrence was scored with hypergeometric tests, and a repertoire-size bias correction was applied to TCR pairs. To estimate false discovery rates, a later analysis permuted the HLA or CMV assignments 20 times. In a later analysis, co-occurring TCRs were grouped with DBSCAN, and TCRdist sequence similarity was added when clustering was performed within HLA-allele-positive subsets. For co-occurrence clustering, repertoires with fewer than 30,000 or more than 120,000 public chains were excluded, along with roughly 5 repertoires with anomalous nucleotide sharing. This immuneACCESS table, as held by TCRdb, lists in-frame sequences with V and J called but not all clones. Of the missing ones, under half trace to an unresolved V gene in checked studies; the others have no known cause. The DNA was the basis for D and trimming; V, J and clone size are from that table. Here the sample has roughly 100,000 clones; around 77% occur a single time. The ten largest clonotypes hold around a tenth of the sample.

CDR1 SGHRS and CDR2 YFSETQ are derived from the germline V gene. The CDR3 goes from the cysteine to the phenylalanine over 14 residues. Only the CDR3 portion is preserved as DNA: 42 bases, with reading frame beginning at the first base. V is pared back by 4 bases and J by 2 bases, with 11 bases lying between the germline termini. A word on this clone: Its antigen remains unidentified. Base qualities are not at hand, and no much larger clone is one base apart.

This receptor was taken from a male donor in good health and CMV-seropositive. Sample: PBMCs. The chain links TRBV5-1 with TRBJ2-3; the D region possibly corresponds to TRBD1 (6 bases align). The DNA is as follows: TGCGCCAGCAGCCTTGGACAGCACACAGATACGCAGTATTTT. The encoded protein is CASSLGQHTDTQYF. The full variable domain, with segments outside the CDR3 supplied by the reference TRBV5-1 and TRBJ2-3 proteins, appears as KAGVTQTPRYLIKTRGQQVTLSCSPISGHRSVSWYQQTPGQGLQFLFEYFSETQRNKGNFPGRFSGRQFSNSRSEMNVSTLELGDSALYLCASSLGQHTDTQYFGPGTRLTVL.